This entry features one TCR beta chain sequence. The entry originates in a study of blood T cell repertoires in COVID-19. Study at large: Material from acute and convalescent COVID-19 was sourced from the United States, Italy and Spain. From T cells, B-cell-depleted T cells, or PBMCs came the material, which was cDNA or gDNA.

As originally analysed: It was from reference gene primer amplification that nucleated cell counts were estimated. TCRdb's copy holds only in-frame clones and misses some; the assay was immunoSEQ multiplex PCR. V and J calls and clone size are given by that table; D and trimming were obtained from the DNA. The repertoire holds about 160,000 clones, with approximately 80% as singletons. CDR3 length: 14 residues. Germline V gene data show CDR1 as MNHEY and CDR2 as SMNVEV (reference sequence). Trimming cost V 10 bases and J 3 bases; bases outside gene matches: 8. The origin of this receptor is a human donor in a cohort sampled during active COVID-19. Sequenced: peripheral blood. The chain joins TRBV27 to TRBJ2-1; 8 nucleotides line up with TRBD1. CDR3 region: CATSPGGSYNEQFF. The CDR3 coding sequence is TGTGCCACCTCTCCAGGGGGCAGCTACAATGAGCAGTTCTTC.